Listed below are T cell receptor beta chains from one sample, sequenced in a study of cytomegalovirus exposure and HLA in healthy donors. Repertoires were generated with immunoSEQ multiplex PCR, while TCRdb's copy carries only in-frame clones and drops some. The sample shows around 110,000 clones, around 64% of them seen only once. Sample: PBMCs. The receptors come from a woman aged 25 to 45 in good health and CMV-seronegative. Each CDR3 is given with its conserved first and last residue. Fields, in order: CDR3 protein, V gene.

CDR3 protein: CASRGDSGIADTQYF
V gene: TRBV7-9

CDR3 protein: CASSFTGGEQYF
V gene: TRBV5-1

CDR3 protein: CASSRGGLSNQPQHF
V gene: TRBV4-1

CDR3 protein: CASSLRKGGSSYNSPLHF
V gene: TRBV27

CDR3 protein: CASSPTGSSYEQYF
V gene: TRBV7-3

CDR3 protein: CASSFRDRSSYEQYF
V gene: TRBV7-8

CDR3 protein: CASSRQLTGYTF
V gene: TRBV28

CDR3 protein: CASRPTSRSYNEQFF
V gene: TRBV28

CDR3 protein: CASSQSYSYSYNEQFF
V gene: TRBV23-1

CDR3 protein: CASSLDRGTWGGYTF
V gene: TRBV5-4

CDR3 protein: CASSYSGGTSYEQYF
V gene: TRBV6-5

CDR3 protein: CASSLAPHLAGGYYNEQFF
V gene: TRBV7-9

CDR3 protein: CASSPQRTANYGYTF
V gene: TRBV28

CDR3 protein: CASHSRTGATEAFF
V gene: TRBV19

CDR3 protein: CASNQGGVLAYEQYF
V gene: TRBV6-5

CDR3 protein: CASSTRGYNSPLHF
V gene: TRBV5-4

CDR3 protein: CSVVSGSSYTF
V gene: TRBV29-1

CDR3 protein: CASVKEGRTEAFF
V gene: TRBV10-3

CDR3 protein: CASSLTSGSTDTQYF
V gene: TRBV7-9

CDR3 protein: CSTRQGGTEAFF
V gene: TRBV29-1

CDR3 protein: CASSRGGSDTQYF
V gene: TRBV9

CDR3 protein: CASSQVFRRGLAGELFF
V gene: TRBV4-1

CDR3 protein: CSVETDISEGQFF
V gene: TRBV29-1

CDR3 protein: CASSYSAGIFTEAFF
V gene: TRBV6-5

CDR3 protein: CASSLFAGGSRNEQFF
V gene: TRBV7-6

CDR3 protein: CSVEATVTGGTIKETQYF
V gene: TRBV29-1

CDR3 protein: CASSLGSGALDTQYF
V gene: TRBV11-2

CDR3 protein: CASSLVGSGLTDTQYF
V gene: TRBV5-1